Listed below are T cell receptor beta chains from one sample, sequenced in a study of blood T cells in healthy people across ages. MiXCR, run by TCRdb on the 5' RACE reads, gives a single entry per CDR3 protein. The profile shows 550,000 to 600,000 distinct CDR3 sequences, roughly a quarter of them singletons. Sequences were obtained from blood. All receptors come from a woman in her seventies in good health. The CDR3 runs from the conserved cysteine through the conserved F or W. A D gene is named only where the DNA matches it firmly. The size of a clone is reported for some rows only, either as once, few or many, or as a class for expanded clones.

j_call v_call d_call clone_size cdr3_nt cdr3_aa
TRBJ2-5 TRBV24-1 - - TGTGCCACCAGTGATCCAGGGTCACCAGGGACCCAGTACTTC CATSDPGSPGTQYF
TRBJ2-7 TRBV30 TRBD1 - TGTGCCTGGAGAGGGACAGGGGGCGTAGGCGAGCAGTACTTC CAWRGTGGVGEQYF
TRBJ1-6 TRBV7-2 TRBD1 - TGTGCCAGCAGCGACAGGGTAAATTCACCCCTCCACTTT CASSDRVNSPLHF
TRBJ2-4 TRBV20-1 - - TGCAGTGCTATAGGGAACGCCAAAAACATTCAGTACTTC CSAIGNAKNIQYF
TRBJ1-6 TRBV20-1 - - TGCAGTGCTAGAGCCGGGCGGACAGATAGTATAACACCCCTCCACTTT CSARAGRTDSITPLHF
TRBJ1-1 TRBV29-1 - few TGCAGCGTTGAACGGGATCGCCAAACAAACACTGAAGCTTTCTTT CSVERDRQTNTEAFF
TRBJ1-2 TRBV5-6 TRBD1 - TGTGCCAGCAGCATGGACAGGGCAGACTATGGCCACACCTTC CASSMDRADYGHTF
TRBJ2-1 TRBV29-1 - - TGCAGCGTTGATGGGGAAGGCACCTACAATGAGCAGTTCTTC CSVDGEGTYNEQFF
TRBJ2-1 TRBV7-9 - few TGTGCCAGCAGCGGCCGGGACTTAAACAATGAGCAGTTCTTC CASSGRDLNNEQFF
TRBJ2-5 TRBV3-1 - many TGTGCCAGCAGCCAAGGAGAGACCCAGTACTTC CASSQGETQYF
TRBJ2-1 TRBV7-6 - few TGTGCCAGCAGCCACCCCCCGGAGGGGCGCGGTGAGCAGTTCTTC CASSHPPEGRGEQFF
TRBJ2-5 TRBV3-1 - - TGTGCCAGCAGCCAAGGAGTAACGGGGCGGCGGGGTGAGACCCAGTACTTC CASSQGVTGRRGETQYF
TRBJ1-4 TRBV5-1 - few TGCGCCAGCAGCTCTGACGGAACTAATGAAAAACTGTTTTTT CASSSDGTNEKLFF
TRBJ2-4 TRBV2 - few TGTGCCAGCAAGGAGGTTTCAGAAAACATTCAGTACTTC CASKEVSENIQYF
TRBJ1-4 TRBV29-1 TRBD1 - TGCAGCGTTATAACCAGGGGGCTGACTAATGAAAAACTGTTTTTT CSVITRGLTNEKLFF
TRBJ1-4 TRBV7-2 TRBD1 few TGTGCCAGCAGTTTGCCCAGGGGGAGCGAAAAACTGTTTTTT CASSLPRGSEKLFF
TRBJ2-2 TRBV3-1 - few TGTGCCAGCAGCCCACTGTTGGGAACCGGGGAGCTGTTTTTT CASSPLLGTGELFF